Following are 22 T cell receptor beta chains from one sample sequenced in a study of beta chain features in type 1 diabetes. As every portion of the isolated RNA was reverse transcribed, the sequencing read expressed TCRB transcripts. Sequencing was performed with immunoSEQ multiplex PCR; in TCRdb, only in-frame clones are kept and a portion is missing. The sample has around 140,000 clones; roughly 9.3% are singletons. Sequencing was performed on central memory CD4+ T cells from blood. The receptors were gathered from a woman aged 40 to 50 in good health.

This clone has ten or more counts. This chain joins TRBV29-1 and TRBJ1-1, with D perhaps matching TRBD1 (6 bases). The CDR3 loop spans 10 amino acids. Germline V lookup: CDR1 SQVTM, CDR2 ANQGSEA. The V end lost 7 bases, the J end lost 7 bases, and 10 bases lay between the germline ends. This chain's CDR3 is CSAKTGEAFF. CDR3 DNA sequence: TGCAGCGCTAAGACAGGTGAAGCTTTCTTT.

Many counts were recorded for this clone. The chain links TRBV7-9 to TRBJ2-1, with TRBD1 as a possible D gene (5 bases). The CDR3 has 17 amino acids. The germline V and J ends were trimmed by 5 bases and 0 bases, with 17 bases remaining between them. Germline CDR1 reads SEHNR; CDR2 reads FQNEAQ (reference sequence). The CDR3 here is CASSPPIRGSSYNEQFF. The CDR3, as DNA: TGTGCCAGCAGCCCCCCCATAAGGGGAAGCTCCTACAATGAGCAGTTCTTC.

This clone was observed a handful of times. CDR3 residues: CASSLAGTGDTQYF. Here the CDR3 DNA reads TGTGCCAGCAGTTTAGCGGGGACCGGGGATACGCAGTATTTT. V and J are TRBV25-1 and TRBJ2-3; TRBD2 aligns across 8 bases. Trimming cost V 5 bases and J 6 bases; bases outside gene matches: 7. CDR1 is MGHDK and CDR2 is SYGVNS in the germline V gene. There are 14 residues in the CDR3.

This clone was found many times. The J gene is TRBJ2-7, the V gene TRBV28, with 7 nucleotides matching TRBD2. CDR1 is MDHEN, CDR2 SYDVKM, per germline. The CDR3 consists of 14 residues. J gave up 0 bases and V 4 bases, and 3 bases lay outside the gene matches. CDR3: CASSYGGSSYEQYF. DNA of the CDR3: TGTGCCAGCAGTTACGGGGGGAGCTCCTACGAGCAGTACTTC.

This clone showed up just a few times. The chain links TRBV19 to TRBJ2-1; 7 bases match TRBD1. Germline V gene data show CDR1 as LNHDA and CDR2 as SQIVND (reference sequence). V lost 5 bases to trimming and J lost 4 bases; unmatched junction nucleotides: 5. The CDR3 runs to 14 residues. The DNA of the CDR3 is TGTGCCAGTAGTCCGGGACAGACTTACAATGAGCAGTTCTTC. As protein: CASSPGQTYNEQFF. Combining the CDR3 with reference TRBV19 and TRBJ2-1 gives the whole variable domain DGGITQSPKYLFRKEGQNVTLSCEQNLNHDAMYWYRQDPGQGLRLIYYSQIVNDFQKGDIAEGYSVSREKKESFPLTVTSAQKNPTAFYLCASSPGQTYNEQFFGPGTRLTVL.

In its sample, this clone was seen many times. V gene TRBV7-9 combines with J gene TRBJ2-7; 12 positions agree with TRBD1. The germline V gene has CDR1 SEHNR and CDR2 FQNEAQ (reference sequence). With 7 bases clipped from V and 4 bases from J, the junction kept 5 bases outside the gene matches. This CDR3 comprises 14 residues. Written as DNA, the CDR3 is TGTGCCAGCATGGGACAGGGGGCGACGTACGAGCAGTACTTC. As protein: CASMGQGATYEQYF.

The CDR3 nucleotides read TGTGCCAGCAGCGCCCACAGGGGACCAGGGGGCCTCGTGAACACTGAAGCTTTCTTT. It is translated as CASSAHRGPGGLVNTEAFF. This rearrangement joins TRBV9 to TRBJ1-1; 8 bases fit TRBD1. The CDR3 consists of 19 residues. The V and J ends lost 3 bases and 0 bases, in that order; junction bases with no gene match: 16. The germline gives CDR1 SGDLS, CDR2 YYNGEE.

This clone occurred a few times. The chain is built from TRBV5-1 and TRBJ2-7; 14 bases align to TRBD2. The CDR3 extends over 14 amino acids. Germline lookup yields CDR1 SGHRS and CDR2 YFSETQ. The V segment lost 7 bases and the J segment 0 bases; nucleotides outside the gene matches: 0. The CDR3 DNA reads as TGCGCCAGCGGGACTAGCGGGGGCTCCTACGAGCAGTACTTC. Translated: CASGTSGGSYEQYF.

This clone was detected only a few times. The chain joins TRBV2 to TRBJ1-5; 8 bases are a match to TRBD1. Per the germline V gene, CDR1 is SNHLY and CDR2 is FYNNEI. The CDR3 has 14 amino acids. V gave up 6 bases and J gave up 3 bases; unmatched junction bases: 4. The CDR3 DNA reads as TGTGCCAGCAGCGGGACAGGCCTCAATCAGCCCCAGCATTTT. Translating gives CASSGTGLNQPQHF.

This chain links TRBV7-9 with TRBJ1-2, with TRBD1 identical over 8 bases. V lost 1 base to trimming and J lost 2 bases; unmatched junction nucleotides: 6. Germline loops: CDR1 SEHNR, CDR2 FQNEAQ (reference sequence). This CDR3 comprises 16 residues. In DNA, the CDR3 is TGTGCCAGCAGCTTAGAGGTGACAGGGGCCAACTATGGCTACACCTTC. Its protein is CASSLEVTGANYGYTF.

The sample holds many counts of this clone. The V and J genes are TRBV7-9 and TRBJ1-6; D gene ambiguous. The length of the CDR3 is 11 residues. Germline loops: CDR1 SEHNR, CDR2 FQNEAQ (reference sequence). Trimming cost V 3 bases and J 13 bases, with 7 bases left between them. The DNA of the CDR3 is TGTGCCAGCAGCTTCTCTGGCCCCCTCCACTTT. This translates into CASSFSGPLHF. Variable domain in full (rest from reference TRBV7-9 and TRBJ1-6): DTGVSQNPRHKITKRGQNVTFRCDPISEHNRLYWYRQTLGQGPEFLTYFQNEAQLEKSRLLSDRFSAERPKGSFSTLEIQRTEQGDSAMYLCASSFSGPLHFGNGTRLTVT.

The J gene is TRBJ2-5, the V gene TRBV28, with D tentatively TRBD1 (6 bases). Trimming stripped 3 bases from V and 5 bases from J, with 16 bases between. Germline-derived CDR1 and CDR2 are MDHEN and SYDVKM. This CDR3 has 15 residues. DNA for the CDR3: TGTGCCAGCAGTTTCCGGGACATAGGCGCGGAGACCCAGTACTTC. Translated: CASSFRDIGAETQYF.

The chain carries TRBV5-1 and TRBJ1-5; the match to TRBD1 covers 8 bases. V trimming: 5 bases; J trimming: 3 bases; junction bases outside the gene matches: 4. CDR1 and CDR2 from the germline V gene are SGHRS and YFSETQ. The CDR3 loop spans 14 amino acids. This CDR3 reads CASSKTGDNQPQHF. The CDR3 DNA reads TGCGCCAGCAGTAAGACAGGGGACAATCAGCCCCAGCATTTT.

V and J are TRBV2 and TRBJ1-6; D ambiguous. This CDR3 is 12 amino acids long. V gave up 0 bases and J gave up 14 bases, with 8 bases separating them. In germline, CDR1 is SNHLY, CDR2 FYNNEI. The CDR3: CASSEAGRTLHF. The CDR3 coding sequence is TGTGCCAGCAGTGAAGCGGGGAGAACCCTCCACTTT.

The chain is built from TRBV19 and TRBJ1-4; 7 positions match TRBD1. V lost 6 bases, J lost 6 bases, and 10 bases stayed unmatched. CDR3 length: 15 amino acids. In germline, CDR1 is LNHDA, CDR2 SQIVND (reference sequence). For the CDR3, the DNA is TGTGCCAGTAGATCCCCTCGGGGGACAGATGAAAAACTGTTTTTT. This gives the protein CASRSPRGTDEKLFF.

The chain couples TRBV5-1 to TRBJ2-7; D is perhaps TRBD1 (6 bases). V gave up 1 base and J gave up 5 bases, with 16 bases separating them. This CDR3 contains 15 residues. From germline, CDR1 is SGHRS and CDR2 YFSETQ. The CDR3 sequence is CASSLSGAVTHEQYF. The CDR3 DNA reads TGCGCCAGCAGCTTGTCAGGGGCCGTAACCCACGAGCAGTACTTC.

This clone appeared many times. V usage is TRBV9 and J usage is TRBJ2-1; perhaps TRBD2 as D (6 bases). The V end was cut by 0 bases, the J end by 6 bases, with 10 bases between. The CDR3 length is 14 residues. In germline, CDR1 is SGDLS, CDR2 YYNGEE. CDR3 sequence (DNA): TGTGCCAGCAGCGTAGGTGGGACTGCCAATGAGCAGTTCTTC. Translating it yields CASSVGGTANEQFF.

The sample holds many counts of this clone. The chain uses TRBV28 and TRBJ2-6, with D perhaps matching TRBD1 (6 bases). Trimming removed 5 bases at V and 3 bases at J, with 11 bases between. The germline V gene encodes CDR1 MDHEN and CDR2 SYDVKM. CDR3 length equals 15 residues. CDR3 coding DNA: TGTGCCAGCAGTCCTACAGGGATTGGGGCCAACGTCCTGACTTTC. As protein: CASSPTGIGANVLTF.

Notes on this clone: The identical CDR3 is also encoded by other nucleotide sequences in the sample. V gene TRBV20-1 combines with J gene TRBJ2-5; D is uncertain. V shed 3 bases and J shed 5 bases, with 7 bases lying between them. The germline CDR1 and CDR2 sequences are DFQATT and SNEGSKA (reference sequence). CDR3 size: 11 residues. In DNA form, the CDR3 reads TGCAGTGCTAGGCTCGGGGAGACCCAGTACTTC. Amino acid sequence: CSARLGETQYF.

This clone was recorded at least ten times. The genes are TRBV2 and TRBJ2-1; 10 nucleotides align to TRBD2. Germline CDR1 SNHLY, CDR2 FYNNEI. V lost 5 bases, J lost 10 bases, and 2 bases stayed unmatched. The CDR3 length is 12 residues. CDR3 loop: CASSWTSGEQFF. As DNA, the CDR3 is TGTGCCAGCAGTTGGACTAGCGGAGAGCAGTTCTTC.

This clone has more than one count but fewer than ten. V gene TRBV6-5 combines with J gene TRBJ1-1; the D gene is possibly TRBD1 (6 bases). This CDR3 has 12 residues. Trimming stripped 5 bases from V and 12 bases from J, with 16 bases between. Germline lookup yields CDR1 MNHEY and CDR2 SVGAGI. The CDR3 loop reads CASSERGLGSFF. DNA for the CDR3: TGTGCCAGCAGTGAGAGGGGGTTGGGTTCTTTCTTT.

The genes are TRBV10-3 and TRBJ2-2, with D possibly matching TRBD1 (6 bases). The CDR3 covers 13 residues. The germline V gene has CDR1 ENHRY and CDR2 SYGVKD. The ends were cut back, 7 bases at V and 4 bases at J, with 10 bases in the middle. This chain's CDR3 is CAINLRGTGELFF. In DNA form, the CDR3 reads TGTGCCATCAACCTCAGGGGCACCGGGGAGCTGTTTTTT.